Listed below are T cell receptor beta chains from one sample, sequenced in a study of OX40 agonist ivuxolimab in advanced cancers. Repertoires were generated with immunoSEQ multiplex PCR, while TCRdb's copy carries only in-frame clones and drops some. The sample has 95,000 to 150,000 clones, 85% to 95% seen once. The sequences come from CD4+ or CD8+ T cells sorted from blood, collected in a trial of the OX40 agonist ivuxolimab. These receptors all come from an adult with an advanced solid tumor such as melanoma, head and neck, liver or kidney cancer. Both conserved end residues are part of each CDR3. Each record gives: D gene, J gene, clone size, V gene, CDR3 length, CDR3 DNA, CDR3 protein. D genes are given only for firm matches. The size entry is marked missing in some rows and otherwise reads once, few, many or a size class.

-	TRBJ1-2	-	TRBV5-4	15	TGTGCCAGCAGCTTGTTGAGAACACAGGGCGATGGCTACACCTTC	CASSLLRTQGDGYTF
-	TRBJ2-3	-	TRBV9	16	TGTGCCAGCAGTGTCTATCAGACTGTAGCGCCAGATACGCAGTATTTT	CASSVYQTVAPDTQYF
TRBD2	TRBJ2-1	-	TRBV29-1	17	TGCAGCGTTGATACGGCTAGCGGAGACAGCTCCTACAATGAGCAGTTCTTC	CSVDTASGDSSYNEQFF
TRBD2	TRBJ2-1	-	TRBV28	17	TGTGCCAGCAGTTTGAGGGTAGGACTAGCGGGAGGCAATGAGCAGTTCTTC	CASSLRVGLAGGNEQFF
-	TRBJ1-1	-	TRBV19	15	TGTGCCAGTAGTCCCCGTGGGGGGCCGAACACTGAAGCTTTCTTT	CASSPRGGPNTEAFF
TRBD1	TRBJ2-7	-	TRBV7-9	14	TGTGCCAGCAGCTCTAACCCGGGACAGTCCCAGCAGTACTTC	CASSSNPGQSQQYF
-	TRBJ1-1	-	TRBV6-5	13	TGTGCCAGCAGCCGGGGGCGGAACACTGAAGCTTTCTTT	CASSRGRNTEAFF
-	TRBJ2-5	-	TRBV2	11	TGTGCCAGCAGACTCGGAGAGACCCAGTACTTC	CASRLGETQYF
-	TRBJ2-7	once	TRBV28	14	TGTGCCAGCAATCCTCCGGGGTACTGGGCCGAGCAGTACTTC	CASNPPGYWAEQYF
-	TRBJ1-2	-	TRBV25-1	14	TGTGCCAGCAGTGATACCGGGCGTAACTATGGCTACACCTTC	CASSDTGRNYGYTF
-	TRBJ2-7	once	TRBV11-2	14	TGTGCCAGCAGCTTAGATGGAAGGGCGGGGGAGCAGTACTTC	CASSLDGRAGEQYF
-	TRBJ2-7	once	TRBV7-9	13	TGTGCCAGCAGCAAAGCCGGGGACCTGGAGCAGTACTTC	CASSKAGDLEQYF
-	TRBJ1-2	-	TRBV28	16	TGTGCCAGCAGTTCTCCGGGGGGGGCACTTAACTATGGCTACACCTTC	CASSSPGGALNYGYTF
-	TRBJ1-5	-	TRBV7-2	15	TGTGCCAGCAGCTTAGAACCCACGGCGAGGCAGCCCCAGCATTTT	CASSLEPTARQPQHF
-	TRBJ1-3	once	TRBV11-2	13	TGTGCCAGCAGACATACCACTGGAAACACCATATATTTT	CASRHTTGNTIYF
-	TRBJ1-2	once	TRBV30	14	TGTGCCTGGAGTTTCGGGGGCGCGAGCTATGGCTACACCTTC	CAWSFGGASYGYTF
-	TRBJ1-5	-	TRBV6-5	15	TGTGCCAGCAGACCCCCGGGGGGCCTCAATCAGCCCCAGCATTTT	CASRPPGGLNQPQHF
TRBD1	TRBJ2-7	-	TRBV15	14	TGTGCCACGAAACCTACGGGACAGTCCTACGAGCAGTACTTC	CATKPTGQSYEQYF
TRBD1	TRBJ2-6	-	TRBV7-9	18	TGTGCCAGCAGCTTAGCTACAGGGGGCGCATCTGGGGCCAACGTCCTGACTTTC	CASSLATGGASGANVLTF
-	TRBJ2-1	-	TRBV20-1	11	TGCAGTGCAGCCTCGCTCAATGAGCAGTTCTTC	CSAASLNEQFF
TRBD1	TRBJ1-1	-	TRBV6-4	15	TGTGCCAGCAGCCCCGACCAGGGGGCAGGCACTGAAGCTTTCTTT	CASSPDQGAGTEAFF
-	TRBJ2-4	-	TRBV5-6	17	TGTGCCAGCAGCTTGAGTACTGTGGGCATAGCCAAAAACATTCAGTACTTC	CASSLSTVGIAKNIQYF
-	TRBJ1-5	-	TRBV19	16	TGTGCCAGTAGTAACTCGGGACGGTATAGCAATCAGCCCCAGCATTTT	CASSNSGRYSNQPQHF
-	TRBJ2-2	-	TRBV5-1	15	TGCGCCAGCAGCCTAGAGGGACTGAACACCGGGGAGCTGTTTTTT	CASSLEGLNTGELFF
-	TRBJ1-1	-	TRBV7-2	14	TGTGCCAGCAGCTTAGTAGGTTCAACGACCGAAGCTTTCTTT	CASSLVGSTTEAFF
-	TRBJ1-3	-	TRBV4-2	16	TGTGCCAGCAGAATTGGGGGGGGGCTGATAGGAAACACCATATATTTT	CASRIGGGLIGNTIYF
TRBD1	TRBJ2-1	-	TRBV9	15	TGTGCCAGCAGCGTCCGAGGACAGGCCCGCAATGAGCAGTTCTTC	CASSVRGQARNEQFF
-	TRBJ1-1	-	TRBV7-8	15	TGTGCCAGCAGCTTAGCGTTGGGGAGGAACACTGAAGCTTTCTTT	CASSLALGRNTEAFF
-	TRBJ2-1	-	TRBV29-1	15	TGCAGCGTTGAGAACAGACTAAGCTCCTACAATGAGCAGTTCTTC	CSVENRLSSYNEQFF
-	TRBJ2-7	-	TRBV18	13	TGTGCCAGCTCACCCTCAACGGGCGACGAGCAGTACTTC	CASSPSTGDEQYF
-	TRBJ1-3	-	TRBV28	15	TGTGCCAGCAGACAACGAGGCAGCGGAGGAAACACCATATATTTT	CASRQRGSGGNTIYF
TRBD1	TRBJ2-7	-	TRBV18	15	TGTGCCAGCTCACCGGACAGGGGGAATTCGAAGGAGCAGTACTTC	CASSPDRGNSKEQYF
-	TRBJ2-3	-	TRBV9	18	TGTGCCAGCAGCGTAGGGGGTTTAGCGGCTTATCTCACAGATACGCAGTATTTT	CASSVGGLAAYLTDTQYF
TRBD1	TRBJ1-5	-	TRBV2	15	TGTGCCAGCAGAGGAACAGGGGTGCGAAATCAGCCCCAGCATTTT	CASRGTGVRNQPQHF
TRBD1	TRBJ1-4	-	TRBV7-8	15	TGTGCCAGCAGCAAGACAGGGGAGGCCAATGAAAAACTGTTTTTT	CASSKTGEANEKLFF
-	TRBJ2-3	-	TRBV19	15	TGTGCCAGTACTCGGGACTTATCTAGCACAGATACGCAGTATTTT	CASTRDLSSTDTQYF
TRBD1	TRBJ1-1	-	TRBV18	14	TGTGCCAGCTCACCCGGGACAGAGAACACTGAAGCTTTCTTT	CASSPGTENTEAFF
TRBD1	TRBJ1-3	-	TRBV6-5	15	TGTGCCAGCAGTCGTCGACAGGGCTCTGGAAACACCATATATTTT	CASSRRQGSGNTIYF
-	TRBJ2-1	-	TRBV6-1	16	TGTGCCAGCAGTGAAGCGTACAGAAGCTCCTACAATGAGCAGTTCTTC	CASSEAYRSSYNEQFF
-	TRBJ1-4	-	TRBV20-1	11	TGCAGTGCTAGAGGAGAAGAAAAACTGTTTTTT	CSARGEEKLFF